This T cell receptor beta chain was recorded in a study of naive and memory T cell subsets. The study, taken as a whole, reports: Especially in CD8 cells, naive repertoires contained a few larger clonotypes, possibly CD45RA-re-expressing memory cells. Over 95% of naive TCR sequences appeared only once after error correction, unlike memory subsets.

Two oligonucleotides, mixed equimolar, formed the beta constant-region primer covering TRBC1 and TRBC2. Nested alpha and beta constant-region primers with the SP2 primer drove four PCR rounds on ligated cDNA. TCRdb reprocessed the UMI-ligation and nested PCR reads via MiXCR and lists one record per CDR3 protein. The profile shows approximately 150,000 distinct CDR3 sequences, approximately 24% of them singletons. Notes on this clonotype: As yet, its antigen is unknown. A much larger clone sits a single nucleotide away, making a read error possible.

Alpha and beta libraries were amplified separately from the second PCR onward. The sample taken for sequencing was naive CD4+ T cells from blood. The TCR comes from a human donor in good health.

The CDR3 loop reads CASSFNYEQYF. The CDR3 nucleotides are TGTGCCAGCAGTTTCAACTACGAGCAGTACTTC. The rearrangement links TRBV6-5 to TRBJ2-7; D not resolved. Germline lookup yields CDR1 MNHEY and CDR2 SVGAGI. This CDR3 has 11 amino acids. The ends were cut back, 4 bases at V and 3 bases at J, with 4 bases in the middle.